The clone carrying this T cell receptor (beta chain) has just a few counts. Its antigen is not identified. Looked up from germline, CDR1 is LGHNA and CDR2 is YSLEER. CDR3 length: 14 amino acids. V was pared by 2 bases and J by 7 bases, with 11 bases between. The data stem from a study of response to subunit inactivated influenza vaccine. In TCRdb, the RT-PCR reads were re-called with MiXCR into one record per CDR3 protein. The sample consists of under 500,000 distinct CDR3 sequences, approximately 9.9% of them appearing once. Findings and caveats of the study: Few new T cells, the authors suggested, are recruited by each seasonal influenza vaccination.

The chain recombines TRBV4-3 with TRBJ2-2; no firm D call. This TCR was sampled from a man between 50 and 59 years old who received an inactivated influenza vaccine. The sequenced sample was PBMCs from blood, obtained more than 35 days after vaccination. This CDR3 reads CASSQRTVDGELFF. The DNA of the CDR3 is TGCGCCAGCAGCCAAAGAACAGTCGACGGGGAGCTGTTTTTT.